A selection of T cell receptor beta chains follows, all from one sample in a study of blood T cells in healthy people across ages. TCRdb analysed the 5' RACE reads with MiXCR anew, one entry per CDR3 protein. The sample carries roughly 680,000 distinct CDR3 sequences, around 52% recorded once. Input material: blood. The receptors were gathered from a woman older than 75 in good health. Each CDR3 is given with its conserved first and last residue. D genes are given only for firm matches. Not every row has a clone size; where given, it reads once, few, many or a size class.

. . TRBJ2-3 TRBV20-1 TGCAGTGCTACTCAGGGGCCACTAGCGCCTGGGCCCACAGATACGCAGTATTTT CSATQGPLAPGPTDTQYF
TRBD1 once TRBJ1-2 TRBV20-1 TGCAGTGCTAGAGTAACAGGGGATTATGGCTACACCTTC CSARVTGDYGYTF
. . TRBJ1-2 TRBV7-9 TGTGCCAGCAGCCCTTACGGCCATGAGGGGCGCGGCTATGGCTACACCTTC CASSPYGHEGRGYGYTF
TRBD1 . TRBJ1-5 TRBV10-3 TGTGCCATCAGTGATGATCGGTCAGGGGGTTTTGATCAGCCCCAGCATTTT CAISDDRSGGFDQPQHF
TRBD1 . TRBJ2-2 TRBV6-1 TGTGCCAGCAGCCGGGACAGGGCTTACGGGGAGCTGTTTTTT CASSRDRAYGELFF
. . TRBJ2-7 TRBV6-1 TGTGCCAGACCCCGGACAGGGGACATAGCGGGACCGATTACGGAGCAGTACTTC CARPRTGDIAGPITEQYF
TRBD1 . TRBJ2-1 TRBV20-1 TGCAGTCTCCCTCAAAGGGGGACAGACTACAATGAGCAGTTCTTC CSLPQRGTDYNEQFF
. many TRBJ1-2 TRBV6-5 TGTGCCAGCGGGATTCACAGGGCAGACTATGGCTACACCTTC CASGIHRADYGYTF
. . TRBJ1-2 TRBV29-1 TGCAGCGTATCTAAGGGGGGACTTAACTATGGCTACACCTTC CSVSKGGLNYGYTF
TRBD1 . TRBJ2-3 TRBV12-3/TRBV12-4 TGTGCCAGCAGCAAAGACAGGGGCTCAGATACGCAGTATTTT CASSKDRGSDTQYF
. few TRBJ1-5 TRBV12-3/TRBV12-4 TGTGCCAGCAGCCCCAGAGGGGGCAATCAGCCCCAGCATTTT CASSPRGGNQPQHF
. many TRBJ1-2 TRBV4-2 TGTGCCAGCAGCCAAGGGATAGGGGATTACGGTGGCTACACCTTC CASSQGIGDYGGYTF
TRBD2 many TRBJ2-3 TRBV10-1 TGCGCCAGCAGTTGGGGACTAGCGGGATCAGATACGCAGTATTTT CASSWGLAGSDTQYF
. . TRBJ2-3 TRBV2 TGTGCCAGCAGTGAACACAGGGGGGGGGATACGCAGTATTTT CASSEHRGGDTQYF
TRBD2 . TRBJ2-3 TRBV2 TGTGCCAGCAGTGATTTGCTGCGCTCCGCAGCGGGGGCCGTCACAGATACGCAGTATTTT CASSDLLRSAAGAVTDTQYF
. . TRBJ2-3 TRBV29-1 TGCAGCGTCCTCTTCCCTAGAGGCCTGGGGGATACGCAGTATTTT CSVLFPRGLGDTQYF
TRBD2 . TRBJ2-1 TRBV4-2 TGTGCCAGCAGCCAAGAACCTAGCGGGGGGGCGAATGAGCAGTTCTTC CASSQEPSGGANEQFF
. few TRBJ1-5 TRBV28 TGTGCCAGCAGCCCAGGAGGGGGGGGGGATCAGCCCCAGCATTTT CASSPGGGGDQPQHF
. . TRBJ1-1 TRBV12-3/TRBV12-4 TGTGCCAGCAATCCCCACGCACAGGGCGCTGAAGCTTTCTTT CASNPHAQGAEAFF
TRBD1 few TRBJ1-4 TRBV27 TGTGCCAGCAGTTCAGGACCGGGACAGGGTCGTGAAAAACTGTTTTTT CASSSGPGQGREKLFF
TRBD1 . TRBJ2-7 TRBV7-9 TGTGCCAGCAGCTTAACCTTAACCCGGGACAGCTCCCTCTACGAGCAGTACTTC CASSLTLTRDSSLYEQYF
. few TRBJ2-3 TRBV5-1 TGCGCCAGCAGTCTTCGGGAGTTTAGCACAGATACGCAGTATTTT CASSLREFSTDTQYF
. . TRBJ2-7 TRBV12-3/TRBV12-4 TGTGCCAGCAGAGAGGCACCGGGCGAGCAGTACTTC CASREAPGEQYF
. few TRBJ2-2 TRBV7-9 TGTGCCAGCAGCTTACGGCAGGGCAGGACCGGGGAGCTGTTTTTT CASSLRQGRTGELFF
. many TRBJ2-3 TRBV3-1 TGTGCCAGCAGCCAAGATCGGGCGGGCATTGCCGGCACAGATACGCAGTATTTT CASSQDRAGIAGTDTQYF
TRBD2 . TRBJ2-1 TRBV5-1 TGCGTCAGCAGCTTACTTAGCGGGACCTCCTACAATGAGCAGTTCTTC CVSSLLSGTSYNEQFF
. . TRBJ1-5 TRBV20-1 TGCAGTGCTAGAGATAACGGGGCTGGCAATCAGCCCCAGCATTTT CSARDNGAGNQPQHF
. . TRBJ1-4 TRBV6-1 TGTGCCAGCAGGGTTCGAGAAGCCGCCTCTGCAACTAATGAAAAACTGTTTTTT CASRVREAASATNEKLFF
TRBD2 many TRBJ2-1 TRBV10-3 TGTGCCGGGAGGGGCAACTCCGGCTCCTACAATGAGCAGTTCTTC CAGRGNSGSYNEQFF
. once TRBJ2-7 TRBV20-1 TGCAGTGTGTACACAACCAGCAACGAGCAGTACTTC CSVYTTSNEQYF
TRBD2 . TRBJ2-7 TRBV20-1 TGCAGTGCTAGTAGAACGGGGGGTTACGAGCAGTACTTC CSASRTGGYEQYF
. few TRBJ1-1 TRBV28 TGTGCCAGCGCCCCCCCGGCCAGGTACGCTGAAGCTTTCTTT CASAPPARYAEAFF
TRBD2 . TRBJ2-7 TRBV20-1 TGCAGTGCTAGAGATGCGGCTAGCGGGAGTGTCGAGCAGTACTTC CSARDAASGSVEQYF
TRBD1 . TRBJ2-4 TRBV28 TGTGCCAGCAGACCGACAGGGGAAACCTACGGGCAGTACTTC CASRPTGETYGQYF
. few TRBJ1-5 TRBV20-1 TGCAGTGCTTCAGGGGCTGTCGATCAGCCCCAGCATTTT CSASGAVDQPQHF
. . TRBJ2-2 TRBV5-1 TGCGCCAGCAGCTTGGCCCCCAGGGGGGCCGGGGAGCTGTTTTTT CASSLAPRGAGELFF
. . TRBJ2-1 TRBV20-1 TGCAGTGCCTCCTCAGAGGGGGACTACAATGAGCAGTTCTTC CSASSEGDYNEQFF
TRBD1 . TRBJ1-4 TRBV6-5 TGTGCCAGCAGTTCGACAGGGAGGACAACTAATGAAAAACTGTTTTTT CASSSTGRTTNEKLFF
TRBD1 . TRBJ2-5 TRBV4-1 TGCGCCAGCAGCCAAGATCCCGCAGGGGGCGGCGAGACCCAGTACTTC CASSQDPAGGGETQYF
TRBD2 few TRBJ2-1 TRBV7-2 TGTGCCAGCAGCCCGTCGGGGGGGGCGGCTGAGCAGTTCTTC CASSPSGGAAEQFF
TRBD1 . TRBJ1-6 TRBV12-3/TRBV12-4 TGTGCCAGCAGAATACGACAGGGGATTAATTCACCCCTCCACTTT CASRIRQGINSPLHF
. . TRBJ2-7 TRBV7-2 TGTGCCGGCAGCGAGCAGCCCTCCTACGAGCAGTACTTC CAGSEQPSYEQYF